Listed here is a single T cell receptor beta chain. Authors' methods: From reference gene primer amplification, estimates of nucleated cell counts were derived. Measured with immunoSEQ multiplex PCR; TCRdb has only the in-frame clones, and not every one. Clonal size and the V and J genes are those of that table, whereas D and trimming came from the DNA. The sample yields fewer than 90,000 clones, about nine tenths seen once. The entry originates in a study of blood T cell repertoires in COVID-19. Study details: Both acute and convalescent COVID-19 samples were obtained from the United States, Italy and Spain. PBMCs, B-cell-depleted T cells, or T cells provided the cDNA or gDNA that made up the material.

Sample: peripheral blood. This TCR derives from a young man with acute or convalescent COVID-19.

The CDR3 sequence is CASSRPGQGLKGYTF. DNA of the CDR3: TGTGCCAGCAGCCGTCCGGGACAGGGTCTGAAGGGCTACACCTTC. The chain combines TRBV14 with TRBJ1-2, with 9 bases lining up with TRBD1. V shed 4 bases, J shed 8 bases, and the junction held 11 bases outside the gene matches. This CDR3 is built from 15 residues. Germline loops: CDR1 SGHDN, CDR2 FVKESK.